This T cell receptor beta chain was obtained from a study of T cells in Graves' hyperthyroidism and ophthalmopathy. General observations from the study: Ophthalmopathy cases were set apart from stable hyperthyroidism by a 13 V-J model. In the blood, most expanded thyroid clonotypes above 0.001 appeared as well.

The CDR3 consists of 14 residues. Germline loops: CDR1 SSHAT, CDR2 FNYEAQ (reference sequence). This clonotype was seen once. Its antigen is undetermined. The junction does not match germline at one end; this may be a read error. Uncontrolled infections, other autoimmune diseases, pregnancy or lactation led to exclusion of patients. The TCR beta CDR3 regions underwent amplification using RNA transcripts as the source. Carried out on the TCR CDR3, a first-round RT-PCR used the HTBI primer set. Each CDR3 protein gets one entry after TCRdb re-called the multiplex PCR reads with MiXCR. The sample carries 540,000 or so distinct CDR3 sequences, around 42% recorded once.

The TCR comes from an adult woman with Graves' disease, either hyperthyroidism or ophthalmopathy (not recorded which). The chain recombines TRBV7-7 with TRBJ2-1; D is perhaps TRBD2 (5 bases). The material sequenced was peripheral blood or thyroid tissue (not recorded which). The CDR3 here is CASSLVGLHNEQFF. CDR3 nucleotide sequence: TGTGCTAGCAGCTTAGTTGGACTGCACAATGAGCAGTTCTTC. The whole variable domain, filled in from reference TRBV7-7 and TRBJ2-1, reads GAGVSQSPRYKVTKRGQDVTLRCDPISSHATLYWYQQALGQGPEFLTYFNYEAQPDKSGLPSDRFSAERPEGSISTLTIQRTEQRDSAMYRCASSLVGLHNEQFFGPGTRLTVL.